This T cell receptor (beta chain) was sequenced for a study of cytomegalovirus exposure and HLA in healthy donors. Points from the study as a whole: According to an earlier analysis, most TCR beta V segments yielded productive rearrangements about 90% or about 30% of the time.

Comments on this clone: Its antigen is unidentified.

Healthy individuals who donated bone marrow served as the donors. With 0 bases removed from V and 7 bases from J, the gap between germline ends came to 15 bases. In germline, CDR1 is SGHDN, CDR2 FVKESK. The CDR3 contains 16 residues. PCR employed 60 Vbeta and 13 Jbeta primers. Clones were read by immunoSEQ multiplex PCR, and TCRdb kept only the in-frame ones, dropping some. The sample includes around 120,000 clones, 81% seen only once; the top ten take 5.9%. The V call is TRBV14, the J call TRBJ1-4, with D perhaps TRBD1 (5 bases). Material: PBMCs. The sequence came from a woman in her thirties or forties in good health and CMV-seropositive. DNA of the CDR3: TGTGCCAGCAGCCAAGAGCTCGGGGGGTTGGGTGAAAAACTGTTTTTT. It codes for CASSQELGGLGEKLFF.